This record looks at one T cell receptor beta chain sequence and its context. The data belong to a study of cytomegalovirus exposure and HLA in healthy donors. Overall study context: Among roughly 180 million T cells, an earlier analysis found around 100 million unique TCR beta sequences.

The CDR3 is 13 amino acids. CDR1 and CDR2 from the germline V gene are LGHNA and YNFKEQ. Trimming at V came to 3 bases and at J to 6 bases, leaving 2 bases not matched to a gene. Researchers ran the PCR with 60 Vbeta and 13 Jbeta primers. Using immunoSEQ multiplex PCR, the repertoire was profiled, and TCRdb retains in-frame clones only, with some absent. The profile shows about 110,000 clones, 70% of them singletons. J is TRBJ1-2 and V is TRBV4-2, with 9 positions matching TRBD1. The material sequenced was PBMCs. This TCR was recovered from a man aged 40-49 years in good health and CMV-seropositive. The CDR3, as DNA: TGTGCCAGCAGCCAGAGGACAGGGGATGGCTACACCTTC. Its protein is CASSQRTGDGYTF.